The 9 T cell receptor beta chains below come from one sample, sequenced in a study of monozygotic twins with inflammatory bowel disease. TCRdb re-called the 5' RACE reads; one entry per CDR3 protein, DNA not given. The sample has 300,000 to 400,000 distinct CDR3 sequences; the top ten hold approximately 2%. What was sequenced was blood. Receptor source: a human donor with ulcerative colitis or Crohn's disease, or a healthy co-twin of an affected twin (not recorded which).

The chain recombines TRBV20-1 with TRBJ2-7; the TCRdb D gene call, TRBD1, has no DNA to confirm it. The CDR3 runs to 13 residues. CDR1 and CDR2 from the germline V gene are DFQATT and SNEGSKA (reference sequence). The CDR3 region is CSVRAAGGGEQYF.

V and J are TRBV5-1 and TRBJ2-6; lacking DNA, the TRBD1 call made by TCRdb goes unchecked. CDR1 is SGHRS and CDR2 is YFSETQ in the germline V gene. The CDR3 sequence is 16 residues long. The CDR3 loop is CASSDLTGAGANVLTF.

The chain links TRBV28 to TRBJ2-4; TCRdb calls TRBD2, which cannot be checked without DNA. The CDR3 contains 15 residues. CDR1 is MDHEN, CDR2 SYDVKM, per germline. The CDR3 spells CASSHRGGGKNIQYF.

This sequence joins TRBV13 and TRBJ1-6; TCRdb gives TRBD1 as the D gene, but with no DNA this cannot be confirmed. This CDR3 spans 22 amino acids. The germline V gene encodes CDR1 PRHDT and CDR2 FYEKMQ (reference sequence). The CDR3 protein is CASSFWMARGTGLSSYNSPLHF. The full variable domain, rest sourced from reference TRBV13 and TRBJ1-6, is AAGVIQSPRHLIKEKRETATLKCYPIPRHDTVYWYQQGPGQDPQFLISFYEKMQSDKGSIPDRFSAQQFSDYHSELNMSSLELGDSALYFCASSFWMARGTGLSSYNSPLHFGNGTRLTVT.

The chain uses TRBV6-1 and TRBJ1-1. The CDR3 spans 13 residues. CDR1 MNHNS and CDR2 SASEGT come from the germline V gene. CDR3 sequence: CASGEVNVIEAFF.

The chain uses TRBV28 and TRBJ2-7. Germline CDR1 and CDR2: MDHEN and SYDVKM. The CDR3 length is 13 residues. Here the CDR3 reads CASSLDIGYEQYF. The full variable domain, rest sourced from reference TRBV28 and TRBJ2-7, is DVKVTQSSRYLVKRTGEKVFLECVQDMDHENMFWYRQDPGLGLRLIYFSYDVKMKEKGDIPEGYSVSREKKERFSLILESASTNQTSMYLCASSLDIGYEQYFGPGTRLTVT.

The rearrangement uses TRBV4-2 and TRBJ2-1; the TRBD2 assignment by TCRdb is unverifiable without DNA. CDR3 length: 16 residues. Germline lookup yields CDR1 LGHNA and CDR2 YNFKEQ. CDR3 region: CASSPGVAGIPNEQFF.

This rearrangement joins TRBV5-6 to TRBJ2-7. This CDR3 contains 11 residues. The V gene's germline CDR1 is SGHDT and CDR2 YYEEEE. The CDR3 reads CASSLYSEQYF.

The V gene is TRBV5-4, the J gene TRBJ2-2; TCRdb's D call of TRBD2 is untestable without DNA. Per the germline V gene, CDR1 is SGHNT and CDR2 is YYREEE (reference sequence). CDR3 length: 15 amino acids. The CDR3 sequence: CASSPGLVRTGELFF.